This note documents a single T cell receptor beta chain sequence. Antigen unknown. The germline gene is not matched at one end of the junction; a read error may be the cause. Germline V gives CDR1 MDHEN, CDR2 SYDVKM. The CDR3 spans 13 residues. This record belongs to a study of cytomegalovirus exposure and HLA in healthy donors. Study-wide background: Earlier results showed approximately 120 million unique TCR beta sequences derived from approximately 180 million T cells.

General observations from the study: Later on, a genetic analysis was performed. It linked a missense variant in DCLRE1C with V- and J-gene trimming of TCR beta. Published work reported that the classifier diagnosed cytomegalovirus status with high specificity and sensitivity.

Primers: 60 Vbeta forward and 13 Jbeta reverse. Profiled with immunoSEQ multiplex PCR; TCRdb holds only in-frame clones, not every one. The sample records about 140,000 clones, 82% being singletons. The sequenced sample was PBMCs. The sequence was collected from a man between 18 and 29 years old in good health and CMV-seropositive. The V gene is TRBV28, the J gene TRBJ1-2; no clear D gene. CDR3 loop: CASSGTVGYGYTF. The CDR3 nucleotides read TGTGCCAGCAGTGGTACAGTTGGCTATGGATACACCTTC.